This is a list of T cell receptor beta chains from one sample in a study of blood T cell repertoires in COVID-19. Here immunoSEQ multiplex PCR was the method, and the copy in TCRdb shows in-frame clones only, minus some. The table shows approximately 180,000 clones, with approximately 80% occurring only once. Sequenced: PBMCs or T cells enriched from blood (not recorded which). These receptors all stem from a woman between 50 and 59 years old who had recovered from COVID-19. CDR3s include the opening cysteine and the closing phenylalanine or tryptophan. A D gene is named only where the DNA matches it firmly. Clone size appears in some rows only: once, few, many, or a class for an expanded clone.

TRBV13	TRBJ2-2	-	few	CASSPPGANTGELFF	TGTGCCAGCAGCCCTCCAGGGGCTAACACCGGGGAGCTGTTTTTT
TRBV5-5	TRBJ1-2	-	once	CASSQGLLYGYTF	TGTGCCAGCAGCCAGGGTCTTCTGTATGGCTACACCTTC
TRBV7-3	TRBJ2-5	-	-	CASSQGQETQYF	TGTGCCAGCAGCCAGGGGCAAGAGACCCAGTACTTC
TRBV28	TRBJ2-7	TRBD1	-	CASSRQGSYEQYF	TGTGCCAGCAGTCGACAGGGATCCTACGAGCAGTACTTC
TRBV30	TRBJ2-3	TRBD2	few	CAWSGLAERTTQYF	TGTGCCTGGAGTGGACTAGCGGAGCGCACCACGCAGTATTTT
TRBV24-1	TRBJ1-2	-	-	CATSEAGSRSGYTF	TGTGCCACCAGTGAGGCCGGGAGCCGGTCGGGCTACACCTTC
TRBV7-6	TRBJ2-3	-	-	CASTQAGGNTDTQYF	TGTGCCAGCACCCAGGCGGGCGGGAACACAGATACGCAGTATTTT
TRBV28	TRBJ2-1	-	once	CASSSRDWHNEQFF	TGTGCCAGCAGTTCGCGGGACTGGCACAATGAGCAGTTCTTC
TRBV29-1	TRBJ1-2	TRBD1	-	CSAGGGKGGIGYTF	TGCAGCGCCGGGGGCGGAAAAGGGGGCATTGGCTACACCTTC
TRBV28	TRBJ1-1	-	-	CASKPGVYTEAFF	TGTGCCAGCAAACCAGGGGTTTACACTGAAGCTTTCTTT
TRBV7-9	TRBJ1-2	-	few	CASSLGRNYGYTF	TGTGCCAGCAGCTTAGGGAGGAACTATGGCTACACCTTC
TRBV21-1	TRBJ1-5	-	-	CASRVRLSSNQPQHF	TGTGCCAGCAGGGTTAGACTTAGTAGCAATCAGCCCCAGCATTTT
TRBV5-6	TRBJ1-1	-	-	CASSFSRDTEAFF	TGTGCCAGCAGCTTTTCCCGGGACACTGAAGCTTTCTTT
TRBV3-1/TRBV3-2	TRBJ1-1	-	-	CASSQVGGNTEAFF	TGTGCCAGCAGCCAAGTGGGAGGGAACACTGAAGCTTTCTTT
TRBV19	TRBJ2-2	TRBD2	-	CASSRWTSGAGGELFF	TGTGCCAGTAGCCGATGGACTAGCGGGGCGGGCGGGGAGCTGTTTTTT
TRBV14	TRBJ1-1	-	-	CASSQVAGGFTEAFF	TGTGCCAGCAGCCAAGTGGCGGGGGGCTTCACTGAAGCTTTCTTT
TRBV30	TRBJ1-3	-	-	CAWSKGRASGNTIYF	TGTGCCTGGAGTAAGGGGAGGGCCTCTGGAAACACCATATATTTT
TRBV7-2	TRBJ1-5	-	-	CATRGDDSNQPQHF	TGTGCCACCCGAGGAGACGATAGCAATCAGCCCCAGCATTTT
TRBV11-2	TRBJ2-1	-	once	CASSLWRASSYNEQFF	TGTGCCAGCAGCTTATGGCGGGCCAGCTCCTACAATGAGCAGTTCTTC
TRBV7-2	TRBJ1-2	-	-	CASSPGTSWQGGYTF	TGTGCCAGCAGCCCGGGTACTTCATGGCAGGGAGGCTACACCTTC
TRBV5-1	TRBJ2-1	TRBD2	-	CASSGGASGSWNNEQFF	TGCGCCAGCAGTGGGGGGGCTAGCGGGAGTTGGAACAATGAGCAGTTCTTC
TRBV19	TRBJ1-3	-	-	CASSAADSGNTIYF	TGTGCCAGTAGTGCCGCGGACAGTGGAAACACCATATATTTT
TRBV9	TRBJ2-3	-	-	CASSVVSGTDTQYF	TGTGCCAGCAGCGTAGTTTCCGGCACAGATACGCAGTATTTT
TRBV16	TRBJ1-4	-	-	CASSQVPANEKLFF	TGTGCCAGCAGCCAGGTCCCGGCTAATGAAAAACTGTTTTTT
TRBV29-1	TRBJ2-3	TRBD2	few	CSVAHPGLAGGGTDTQYF	TGCAGCGTGGCTCACCCGGGACTAGCGGGAGGGGGCACAGATACGCAGTATTTT
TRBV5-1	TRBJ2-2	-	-	CASSLKYGQFETGELFF	TGCGCCAGCAGCTTGAAGTATGGACAGTTTGAGACCGGGGAGCTGTTTTTT
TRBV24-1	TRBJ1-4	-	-	CATSDPGQGSNEKLFF	TGTGCCACCAGTGACCCTGGGCAGGGAAGTAATGAAAAACTGTTTTTT
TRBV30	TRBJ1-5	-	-	CAWRSQNNQPQHF	TGTGCCTGGAGGTCACAGAATAATCAGCCCCAGCATTTT
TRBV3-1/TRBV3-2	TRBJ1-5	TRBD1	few	CARDRGNQPQHF	TGTGCCAGGGACAGGGGCAATCAGCCCCAGCATTTT
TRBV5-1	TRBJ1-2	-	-	CASSLRAGAGYTF	TGCGCCAGCAGCTTGAGAGCAGGGGCTGGCTACACCTTC
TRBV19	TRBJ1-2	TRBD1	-	CASSITGGVDGYTF	TGTGCCAGTAGTATTACAGGGGGCGTCGATGGCTACACCTTC
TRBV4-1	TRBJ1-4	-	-	CASSQVWQGREKLFF	TGCGCCAGCAGCCAAGTTTGGCAGGGTAGGGAAAAACTGTTTTTT
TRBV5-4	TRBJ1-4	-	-	CAYRGGGAANEKLFF	TGTGCCTACCGGGGAGGGGGGGCAGCTAATGAAAAACTGTTTTTT
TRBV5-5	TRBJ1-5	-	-	CASSLGGWGGGDSNQPQHF	TGTGCCAGCAGCTTGGGGGGATGGGGCGGAGGGGATAGCAATCAGCCCCAGCATTTT
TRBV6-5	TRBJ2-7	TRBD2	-	CASSKRLAGVYEQYF	TGTGCCAGCAGTAAGAGACTAGCGGGGGTCTACGAGCAGTACTTC
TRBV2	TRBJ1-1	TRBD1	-	CASSKDRDRMNTEAFF	TGTGCCAGCAGTAAAGACAGGGACCGAATGAACACTGAAGCTTTCTTT
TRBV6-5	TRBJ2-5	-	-	CASSFLGGQETQYF	TGTGCCAGCAGTTTCCTTGGAGGTCAAGAGACCCAGTACTTC